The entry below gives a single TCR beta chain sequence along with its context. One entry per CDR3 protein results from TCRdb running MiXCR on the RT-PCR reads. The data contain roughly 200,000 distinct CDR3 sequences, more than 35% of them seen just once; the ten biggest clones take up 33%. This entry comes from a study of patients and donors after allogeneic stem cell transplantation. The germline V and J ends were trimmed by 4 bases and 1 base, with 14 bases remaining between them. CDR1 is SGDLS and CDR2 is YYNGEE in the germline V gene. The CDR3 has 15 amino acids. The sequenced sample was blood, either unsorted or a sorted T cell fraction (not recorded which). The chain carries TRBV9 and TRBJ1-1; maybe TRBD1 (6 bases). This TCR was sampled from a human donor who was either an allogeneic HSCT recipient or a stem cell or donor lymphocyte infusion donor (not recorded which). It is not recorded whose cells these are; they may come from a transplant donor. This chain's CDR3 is CASSTPTGQNTEAFF. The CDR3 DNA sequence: TGTGCCAGCAGCACACCCACGGGACAGAACACTGAAGCTTTCTTT.